This T cell receptor (beta chain) was sequenced for a study of Ad26.COV2.S vaccination and SARS-CoV-2 variants. Background on the study: Ad26.COV2.S given intramuscularly, once or twice 56 days apart.

This clone was seen only once. TCRdb's table, derived via immunoSEQ multiplex PCR, lists solely in-frame clones and lacks some. The table includes 400,000 to 500,000 clones, roughly 90% detected once. The treatment here: about 20 received Ad26.COV2.S at low or high dose, single or two shots; 5 received placebo; per-sample allocation not given. Vaccine and placebo recipients were sampled on day 63 after the first injection. The sample came from a Boston adult aged 18-55 years. The length of the CDR3 is 12 residues. Germline CDR1 reads SGHTA; CDR2 reads FQGNSA. V was pared by 7 bases and J by 8 bases, with 14 bases between.

The sequence was collected from a person between 18 and 65 years old who received the Ad26.COV2.S COVID-19 vaccine or a placebo. Specimen: peripheral blood, collected in a trial of Ad26.COV2.S vaccine versus placebo. V is TRBV7-2 and J is TRBJ1-2, with D perhaps TRBD1 (6 bases). The DNA for the CDR3 is TGTGCCAGCACCCTGGGGGGGGGCGGCTACACCTTC. It encodes CASTLGGGGYTF.